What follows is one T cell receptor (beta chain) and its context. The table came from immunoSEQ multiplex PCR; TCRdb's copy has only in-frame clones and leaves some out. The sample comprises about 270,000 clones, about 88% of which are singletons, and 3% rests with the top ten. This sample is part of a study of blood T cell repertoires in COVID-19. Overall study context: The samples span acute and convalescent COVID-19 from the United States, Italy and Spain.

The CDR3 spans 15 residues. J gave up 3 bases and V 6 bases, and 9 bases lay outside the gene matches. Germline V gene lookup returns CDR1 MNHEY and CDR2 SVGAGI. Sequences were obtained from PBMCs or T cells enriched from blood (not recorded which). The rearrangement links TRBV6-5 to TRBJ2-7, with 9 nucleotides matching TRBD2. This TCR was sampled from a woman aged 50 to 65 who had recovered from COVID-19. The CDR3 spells CASSLGTSPHYEQYF. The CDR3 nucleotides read TGTGCCAGCAGCCTCGGGACTAGCCCTCACTACGAGCAGTACTTC.